This entry concerns a single TCR beta chain. Its specificity is not known. This record belongs to a study of PD-L1 blockade in urothelial cancer. Overall study: Each participant's history included 0 to 3 prior chemotherapy regimens. Study-level results: Tumor-associated clones in the blood of durable-benefit patients grew more at 3 weeks.

This sample's time point: peripheral blood 6 weeks after treatment start. Each patient's cancer was a locally advanced or metastatic urothelial carcinoma. CDR3 size: 17 residues. Germline-derived CDR1 and CDR2 are SGHRS and YFSETQ. The trim removed 4 bases at V and 1 base at J, leaving 10 bases unmatched. Every PCR received spiked-in synthetic TCR analog templates. Produced via immunoSEQ multiplex PCR; TCRdb's table is partial and in-frame only. The repertoire holds some 120,000 clones, around 90% seen once, with 3% to 4% in the top ten. This receptor was obtained from a man aged 55 to 70 with urothelial cancer. The source material was PBMCs, sampled around atezolizumab (anti-PD-L1) treatment. This chain connects TRBV5-1 to TRBJ2-2; 7 bases are shared with TRBD1. The DNA of the CDR3 is TGCGCCAGCAGCCCCAACGTGGCAGGGGGGAACACCGGGGAGCTGTTTTTT. Translation: CASSPNVAGGNTGELFF.